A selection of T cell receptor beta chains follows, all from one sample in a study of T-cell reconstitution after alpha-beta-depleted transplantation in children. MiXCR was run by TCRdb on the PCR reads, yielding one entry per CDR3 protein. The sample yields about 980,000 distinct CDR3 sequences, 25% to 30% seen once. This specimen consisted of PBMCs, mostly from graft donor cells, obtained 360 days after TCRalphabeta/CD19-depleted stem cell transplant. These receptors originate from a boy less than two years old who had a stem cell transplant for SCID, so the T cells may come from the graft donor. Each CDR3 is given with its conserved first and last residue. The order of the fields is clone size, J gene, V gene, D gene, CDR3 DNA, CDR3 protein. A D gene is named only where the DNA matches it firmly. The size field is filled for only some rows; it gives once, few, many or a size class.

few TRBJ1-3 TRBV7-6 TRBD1 TGTGCCAGCGGGGGACAGGGGGAATCTGGAAACACCATATATTTT CASGGQGESGNTIYF
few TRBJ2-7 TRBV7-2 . TGTGCCAGCAGCTTAGGGCCGCAAACCTACGAGCAGTACTTC CASSLGPQTYEQYF
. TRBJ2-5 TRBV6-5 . TGTGCCAGCAGTTACAGCGGGACCGCCGGGGGGCAGTGGCCCCAGTACTTC CASSYSGTAGGQWPQYF
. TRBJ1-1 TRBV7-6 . TGTGCCAGCAGCTTAGCGGGTAGGGGCGGTGAAGCTTTCTTT CASSLAGRGGEAFF
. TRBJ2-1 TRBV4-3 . TGCGCCAGCAGCCAAGAAAGTACCGGGGCTCCTTACAATGAGCAGTTCTTC CASSQESTGAPYNEQFF
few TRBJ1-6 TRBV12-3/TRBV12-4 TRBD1 TGTGCCAGCGGAGAGGACAGGGGGCGGAATTCACCCCTCCACTTT CASGEDRGRNSPLHF
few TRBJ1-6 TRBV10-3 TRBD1 TGTGCCATCAATGGACAGGGTAATTCACCCCTCCACTTT CAINGQGNSPLHF
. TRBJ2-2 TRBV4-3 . TGCGCCAGCAGCCCTCCCAGGGGTCAGGCTTTTACCGGGGAGCTGTTTTTT CASSPPRGQAFTGELFF
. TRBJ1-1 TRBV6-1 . TGTGCCAGCACCTTGGGCGGTCTCAAGATTCGGAACACTGAAGCTTTCTTT CASTLGGLKIRNTEAFF
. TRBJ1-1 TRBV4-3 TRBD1 TGCGCCAGCAGCCCCCACGGGGACAGGGGGACTGAAGCTTTCTTT CASSPHGDRGTEAFF
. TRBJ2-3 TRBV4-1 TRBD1 TGCGCCAGCAGCCAACGACAGGGTAAAACAGATACGCAGTATTTT CASSQRQGKTDTQYF
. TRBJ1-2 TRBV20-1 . TGCAGTGCTAGAGTCGCCCGATGGGGCAACTATGGCTACACCTTC CSARVARWGNYGYTF
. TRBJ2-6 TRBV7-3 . TGTGCCAGCAGCTCCTTCGGTGGGAGCTCTGGGGCCAACGTCCTGACTTTC CASSSFGGSSGANVLTF
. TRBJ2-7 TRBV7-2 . TGTACCAGCAGCGTACAACAGGGTTACGAGCAGTACTTC CTSSVQQGYEQYF
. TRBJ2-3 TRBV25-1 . TGTGCCAGCAGTGCGGAGTACACCACAGATACGCAGTATTTT CASSAEYTTDTQYF
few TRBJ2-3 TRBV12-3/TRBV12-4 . TGTGCCAGCAGTCCCGTAGGGGCTCAAGATACGCAGTATTTT CASSPVGAQDTQYF
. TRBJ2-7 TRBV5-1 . TGCGCCAGCAGCTTGGTTGACGGGGGAGAACCTTACGAGCAGTACTTC CASSLVDGGEPYEQYF
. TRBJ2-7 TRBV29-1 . TGCAGCGCTAACAGGGAGTACGAGCAGTACTTC CSANREYEQYF
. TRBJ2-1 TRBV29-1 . TGCAGCGTCCTCCGCGGCCCCCGGTACAATGAGCAGTTCTTC CSVLRGPRYNEQFF
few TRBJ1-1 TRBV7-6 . TGTGCCAGCAGCCGCATCCGGGGCCTGAACACTGAAGCTTTCTTT CASSRIRGLNTEAFF
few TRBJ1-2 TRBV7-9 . TGTGCCAGCAGCTTCTGGGACTTCCTAAGCCCTAACTATGGCTACACCTTC CASSFWDFLSPNYGYTF
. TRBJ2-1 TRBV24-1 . TGTGCCACCAAGAGGCGGCAAGGAAATGAGCAGTTCTTC CATKRRQGNEQFF
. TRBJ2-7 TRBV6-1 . TGTGCCAGCAGCCCCTCCATGGGGTCCCGCTCCTACGAGCAGTACTTC CASSPSMGSRSYEQYF
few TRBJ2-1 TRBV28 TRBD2 TGTGCCAGCAGTTCCCCGGCTAGCGGGACTAACAATGAGCAGTTCTTC CASSSPASGTNNEQFF
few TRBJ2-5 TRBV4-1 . TGCGCCAGCAGCCAAGATCGGAGGCGGCAAGAGACCCAGTACTTC CASSQDRRRQETQYF
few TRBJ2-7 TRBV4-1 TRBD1 TGCGCCAGCAGCCCGATCAGCTGGGACAGCTCCTACGAGCAGTACTTC CASSPISWDSSYEQYF
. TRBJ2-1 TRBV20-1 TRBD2 TGCAGTGCTAGAGATCCGCTAGCGGGGGAGCAGTTCTTC CSARDPLAGEQFF
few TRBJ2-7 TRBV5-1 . TGCGCCAGCACCTCATCTTACGGAGAGCAGTACTTC CASTSSYGEQYF
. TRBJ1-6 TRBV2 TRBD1 TGTGCCAGCAGTCGGACAGGGAAAACGGATAATTCACCCCTCCACTTT CASSRTGKTDNSPLHF
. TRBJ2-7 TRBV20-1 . TGCAGTGCTCCCCATTCCTCCGACAGGTACTTCTACGAGCAGTACTTC CSAPHSSDRYFYEQYF
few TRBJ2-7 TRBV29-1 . TGCAGCGTTGAAATCGCCTACGAGCAGTACTTC CSVEIAYEQYF